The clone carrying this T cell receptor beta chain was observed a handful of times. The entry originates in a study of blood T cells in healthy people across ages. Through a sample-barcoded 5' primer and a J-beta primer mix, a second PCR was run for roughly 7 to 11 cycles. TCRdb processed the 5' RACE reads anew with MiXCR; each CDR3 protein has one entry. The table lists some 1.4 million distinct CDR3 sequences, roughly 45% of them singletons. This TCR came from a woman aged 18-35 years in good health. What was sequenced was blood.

The CDR3: CASSQVNNMNTEAFF. The CDR3 DNA sequence: TGCGCCAGCAGCCAAGTCAACAACATGAACACTGAAGCTTTCTTT. The chain uses TRBV4-1 and TRBJ1-1; no reliable D call. Germline V CDR1 and CDR2: MGHRA, YSYEKL. Trimming cost V 1 base and J 0 bases, with 9 bases left between them. This CDR3 region has 15 residues.